One sample yielded the 12 T cell receptor beta chains listed below, sequenced in a study of tumor-infiltrating lymphocytes in primary liver carcinoma. TCR beta cDNA came from roughly 0.45 ug total RNA, primed with a constant-region primer. Each TCR beta library was derived from three nested multiplex PCR rounds that employed slightly modified ARM-PCR. The study ran its first two PCR rounds for approximately 10 cycles each, using TRBV1-TRBV30 forward primers and a C-beta reverse primer. TCRdb recomputed calls from the multiplex PCR reads with MiXCR, one row per CDR3 protein. The sample has under 200,000 distinct CDR3 sequences; about 65% are singletons. They got blood RNA out of unsorted whole blood and also pulled out germline DNA. Sequenced material: peripheral blood. These receptors all come from a woman aged 60-75 years with primary liver carcinoma and hepatitis B virus infection.

The chain joins TRBV6-1 to TRBJ2-5; D ambiguous. This CDR3 comprises 15 residues. V was trimmed by 2 bases and J by 8 bases, leaving 18 bases between them. Germline-derived CDR1 and CDR2 are MNHNS and SASEGT. CDR3: CASSECLVGHETQYF. The CDR3, as DNA: TGTGCCAGCAGTGAATGCCTAGTAGGGCACGAAACCCAGTACTTC.

In this sample, this clonotype turned up once. The junction differs from germline at one of its ends, possibly a read error. The chain links TRBV6-5 to TRBJ2-7; perhaps TRBD2 as D (5 bases). Germline CDR1 reads MNHEY; CDR2 reads SVGAGI. This CDR3 spans 13 amino acids. The CDR3 here is CACSFVPGYEQYF. In DNA form, the CDR3 reads TGTGCCTGCAGTTTCGTCCCGGGGTACGAGCAGTACTTC.

This clonotype occurred many times. V usage is TRBV6-6 and J usage is TRBJ1-4; D unresolved. The germline V gene encodes CDR1 MNHNY and CDR2 SVGAGI (reference sequence). V shed 6 bases and J shed 3 bases, with 11 bases lying between them. The CDR3 covers 14 residues. The CDR3 reads CASRHTVSNEKLFF. The DNA of the CDR3 is TGTGCCAGCAGGCACACCGTGTCTAATGAAAAACTGTTTTTT.

V and J are TRBV11-2 and TRBJ2-7; 9 nucleotides agree with TRBD2. Germline V CDR1 and CDR2: SGHAT, FQNNGV. The CDR3 contains 15 residues. Losses at the gene ends were 0 bases for V and 5 bases for J; bases not matched to a gene: 5. CDR3 coding DNA: TGTGCCAGCAGCTTAGAGCATAGCGGGAGCGACGAGCAGTACTTC. Residues: CASSLEHSGSDEQYF.

The genes are TRBV11-2 and TRBJ2-3; perhaps TRBD2 as D (5 bases). The CDR3 has 17 residues. The ends were cut back, 5 bases at V and 9 bases at J, with 27 bases in the middle. Germline V CDR1 and CDR2: SGHAT, FQNNGV. CDR3 loop: CASSPKFGPSHGGTQYF. In DNA, the CDR3 is TGTGCCAGCAGCCCTAAATTCGGGCCCTCTCATGGAGGAACGCAGTATTTT.

In this sample, this clonotype turned up many times. The chain couples TRBV6-6 to TRBJ1-1; 8 bases line up with TRBD1. Germline V gene data show CDR1 as MNHNY and CDR2 as SVGAGI (reference sequence). The CDR3 is 16 amino acids. Trimming at V came to 5 bases and at J to 0 bases, leaving 8 bases not matched to a gene. The CDR3 DNA follows: TGTGCCAGCAGTCACGTCCGGACAGGGTTGAACACTGAAGCTTTCTTT. Its protein product is CASSHVRTGLNTEAFF.

Notes on this clonotype: One end of the junction varies from germline; a read error may be responsible. This chain uses TRBV11-2 with TRBJ2-3; 10 bases match TRBD2. This CDR3 is 17 amino acids long. CDR1 is SGHAT and CDR2 is FQNNGV in the germline V gene. CDR3 sequence reads: CASSPGGLAGVADTHYF. The CDR3 DNA reads as TGTGCCAGCAGCCCGGGGGGTCTAGCGGGAGTTGCGGATACGCATTATTTT.

On this clonotype itself: One end of the junction fails to match germline, which may point to a read error. This chain connects TRBV28 to TRBJ2-1, with 8 bases that match TRBD2. CDR1 MDHEN and CDR2 SYDVKM come from the germline V gene. The CDR3 contains 17 residues. The CDR3 is CDSSLLGSGISYNEQLF. In DNA, the CDR3 is TGTGACAGCAGTTTATTGGGTAGCGGGATCTCCTACAATGAGCAGTTATTC.

This clonotype showed up just a few times. Germline and junction disagree at one end, which may indicate a read error. The gene calls are TRBV10-3 and TRBJ2-5, with TRBD2 matching over 8 bases. Germline V gene sequence: CDR1 ENHRY, CDR2 SYGVKD. The CDR3 loop spans 14 amino acids. The CDR3 coding sequence is TGTGCCATCAATGAGTCCCTAGCGGGAGAGACCCAGTACTTC. Translating gives CAINESLAGETQYF.

This clonotype was observed once. A much larger clone differs by one base, so this may be a read error. The chain combines TRBV29-1 with TRBJ1-1, with D maybe TRBD1 (5 bases). The germline V gene encodes CDR1 SQVTM and CDR2 ANQGSEA. There are 13 residues in the CDR3. In nucleotides, the CDR3 is TGCAGCGTCCTTAAGGACACTAACATTGAAGCTTTCTTT. This sequence encodes CSVLKDTNIEAFF.

This clonotype was observed at least ten times. The chain links TRBV11-3 to TRBJ2-1; 11 bases agree with TRBD1. V was pared by 3 bases and J by 7 bases, with 8 bases of the junction left unmatched. The germline V gene has CDR1 SGHNT and CDR2 YENEEA. This CDR3 is 16 amino acids long. The CDR3 spells CASSFDGQGARNEQFF. The CDR3 DNA reads TGTGCCAGCAGCTTCGACGGACAGGGGGCTAGGAATGAGCAGTTCTTC.

The chain links TRBV12-3 or TRBV12-4 to TRBJ2-5; 8 bases line up with TRBD2. This CDR3 contains 17 residues. V was clipped by 4 bases and J by 3 bases; unmatched bases: 13. In DNA form, the CDR3 reads TGTGCCAGCAGTTCAATGGGACTAGGGTTACGAAAAGAGACCCAGTACTTC. Amino acid sequence: CASSSMGLGLRKETQYF.